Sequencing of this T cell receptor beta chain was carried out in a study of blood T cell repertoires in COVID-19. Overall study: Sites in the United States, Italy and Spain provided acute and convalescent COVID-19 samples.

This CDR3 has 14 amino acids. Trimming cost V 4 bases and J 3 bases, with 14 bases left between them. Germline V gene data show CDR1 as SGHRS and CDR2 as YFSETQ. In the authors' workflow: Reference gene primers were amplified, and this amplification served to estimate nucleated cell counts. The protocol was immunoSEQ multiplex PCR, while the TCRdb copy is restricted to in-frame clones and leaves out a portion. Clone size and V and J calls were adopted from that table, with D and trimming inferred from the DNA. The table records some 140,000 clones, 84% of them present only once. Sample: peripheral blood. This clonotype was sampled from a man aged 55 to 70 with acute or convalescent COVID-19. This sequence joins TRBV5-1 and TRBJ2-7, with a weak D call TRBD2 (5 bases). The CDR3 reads CASSPSRGHYEQYF. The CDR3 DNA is TGCGCCAGCAGCCCCTCCCGCGGGCACTACGAGCAGTACTTC.